This T cell receptor (beta chain) emerged from a study of blood T cells in healthy people across ages. Regarding the study as a whole: Age showed a roughly linear inverse relationship with TCR beta diversity per million T cells. Higher diversity, along with more naive CD4+ cells, distinguished long-lived donors from aged donors.

Concerning this clonotype: What it binds is unknown.

A sample-barcoded 5' primer and a J-beta primer mix were used in a second PCR of roughly 6 to 11 cycles. Unique molecular identifiers of 12 random nucleotides labeled each cDNA. A single record per CDR3 protein comes from TCRdb applying MiXCR to the 5' RACE reads. This sample has over 750,000 distinct CDR3 sequences; approximately 25% occur once, and the top ten carry 9.4%. Another study also made use of these data, one on T cells of mothers and their children. That source adds: Reads obtained per mother exceeded 8.5 million TCR beta CDR3 reads, with some 3 million obtained per child.

The sequenced material came from blood. This TCR was recovered from a boy aged 5-17 years in good health.

The CDR3 DNA reads TGTGCCAGCAGCTTACCCAACGCGGGCTACACCTTC. Translation gives CASSLPNAGYTF. This chain uses TRBV7-8 with TRBJ1-2, with D uncertain. Per germline, CDR1 SGHVS and CDR2 FQNEAQ. The CDR3 is 12 amino acids. V was clipped by 2 bases and J by 8 bases, with 9 bases between them.